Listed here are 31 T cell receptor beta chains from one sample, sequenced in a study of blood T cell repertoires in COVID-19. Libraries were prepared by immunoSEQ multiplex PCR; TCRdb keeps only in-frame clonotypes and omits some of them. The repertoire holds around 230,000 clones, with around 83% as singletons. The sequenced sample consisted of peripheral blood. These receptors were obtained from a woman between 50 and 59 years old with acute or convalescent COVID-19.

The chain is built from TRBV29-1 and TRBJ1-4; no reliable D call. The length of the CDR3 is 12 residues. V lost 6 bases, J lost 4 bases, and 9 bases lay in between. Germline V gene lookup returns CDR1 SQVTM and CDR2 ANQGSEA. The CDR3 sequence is CSVVQHNEKLFF. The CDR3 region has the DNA TGCAGCGTGGTACAGCATAATGAAAAACTGTTTTTT.

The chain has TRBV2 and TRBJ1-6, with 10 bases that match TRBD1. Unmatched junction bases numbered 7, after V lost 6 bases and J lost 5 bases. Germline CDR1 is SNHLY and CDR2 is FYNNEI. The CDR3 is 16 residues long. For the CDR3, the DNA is TGTGCCAGCAGGGAGGACAGGGGGAATCATAATTCACCCCTCCACTTT. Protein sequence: CASREDRGNHNSPLHF.

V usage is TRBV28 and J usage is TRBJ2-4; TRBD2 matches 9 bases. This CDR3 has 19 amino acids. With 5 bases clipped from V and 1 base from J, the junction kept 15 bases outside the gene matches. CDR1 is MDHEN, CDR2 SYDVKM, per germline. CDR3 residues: CASSALGLAKRRAKNIQYF. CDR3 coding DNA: TGTGCCAGCAGTGCTTTAGGACTAGCGAAGAGAAGGGCCAAAAACATTCAGTACTTC.

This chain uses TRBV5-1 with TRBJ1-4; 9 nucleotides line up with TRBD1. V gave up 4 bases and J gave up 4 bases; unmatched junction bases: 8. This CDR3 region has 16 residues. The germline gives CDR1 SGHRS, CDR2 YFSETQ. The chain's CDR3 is CASSLPGTGINEKLFF. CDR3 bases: TGCGCCAGCAGCCTTCCCGGGACAGGGATTAATGAAAAACTGTTTTTT. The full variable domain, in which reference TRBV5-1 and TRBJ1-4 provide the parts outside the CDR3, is KAGVTQTPRYLIKTRGQQVTLSCSPISGHRSVSWYQQTPGQGLQFLFEYFSETQRNKGNFPGRFSGRQFSNSRSEMNVSTLELGDSALYLCASSLPGTGINEKLFFGSGTQLSVL.

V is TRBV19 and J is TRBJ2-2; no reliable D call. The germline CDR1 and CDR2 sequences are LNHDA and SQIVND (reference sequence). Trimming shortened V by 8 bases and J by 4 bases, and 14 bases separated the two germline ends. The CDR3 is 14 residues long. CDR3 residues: CASFPGLFTGELFF. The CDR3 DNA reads TGTGCCAGTTTCCCAGGTCTGTTCACCGGGGAGCTGTTTTTT.

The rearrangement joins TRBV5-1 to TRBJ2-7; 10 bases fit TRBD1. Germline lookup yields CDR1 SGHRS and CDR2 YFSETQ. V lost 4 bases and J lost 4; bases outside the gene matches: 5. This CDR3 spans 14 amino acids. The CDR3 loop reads CASSTPGQGYEQYF. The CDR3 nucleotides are TGCGCCAGCAGCACCCCGGGACAGGGGTACGAGCAGTACTTC.

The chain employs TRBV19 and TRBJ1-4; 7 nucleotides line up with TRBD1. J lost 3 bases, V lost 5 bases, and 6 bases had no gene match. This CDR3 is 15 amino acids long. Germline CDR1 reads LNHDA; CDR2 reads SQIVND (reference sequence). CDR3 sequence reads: CASSALGQPNEKLFF. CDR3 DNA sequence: TGTGCCAGTAGTGCCCTGGGACAGCCTAATGAAAAACTGTTTTTT.

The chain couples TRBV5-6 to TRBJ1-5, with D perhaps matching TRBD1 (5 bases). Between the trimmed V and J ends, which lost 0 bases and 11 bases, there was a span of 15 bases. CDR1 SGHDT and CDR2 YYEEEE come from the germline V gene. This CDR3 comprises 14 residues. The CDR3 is CASSLVGGDAAQHF. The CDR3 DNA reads TGTGCCAGCAGCTTGGTTGGAGGGGACGCCGCCCAGCATTTT. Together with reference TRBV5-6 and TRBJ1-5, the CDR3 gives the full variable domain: DAGVTQSPTHLIKTRGQQVTLRCSPKSGHDTVSWYQQALGQGPQFIFQYYEEEERQRGNFPDRFSGHQFPNYSSELNVNALLLGDSALYLCASSLVGGDAAQHFGDGTRLSIL.

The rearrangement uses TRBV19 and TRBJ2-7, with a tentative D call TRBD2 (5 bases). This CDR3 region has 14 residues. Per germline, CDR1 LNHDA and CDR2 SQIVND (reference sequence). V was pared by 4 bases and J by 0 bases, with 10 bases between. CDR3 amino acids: CASSTSTSSYEQYF. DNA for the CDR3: TGTGCCAGTAGTACTAGCACGAGCTCCTACGAGCAGTACTTC.

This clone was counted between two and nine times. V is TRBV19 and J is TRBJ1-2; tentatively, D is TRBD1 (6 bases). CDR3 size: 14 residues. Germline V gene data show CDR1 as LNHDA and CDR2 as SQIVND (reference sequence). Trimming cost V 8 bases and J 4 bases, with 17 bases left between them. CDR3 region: CASEKGRGFYGYTF. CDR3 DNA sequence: TGTGCCAGTGAAAAGGGCAGGGGATTCTATGGCTACACCTTC. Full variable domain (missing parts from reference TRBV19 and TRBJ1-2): DGGITQSPKYLFRKEGQNVTLSCEQNLNHDAMYWYRQDPGQGLRLIYYSQIVNDFQKGDIAEGYSVSREKKESFPLTVTSAQKNPTAFYLCASEKGRGFYGYTFGSGTRLTVV.

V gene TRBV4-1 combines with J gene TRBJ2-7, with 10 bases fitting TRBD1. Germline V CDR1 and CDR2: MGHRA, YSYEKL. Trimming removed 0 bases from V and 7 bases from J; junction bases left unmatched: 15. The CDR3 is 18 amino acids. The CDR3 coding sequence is TGCGCCAGCAGCCAAGAAGTAGAGGTTGGGACAGGGGCGAGGGAGCAGTACTTC. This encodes CASSQEVEVGTGAREQYF.

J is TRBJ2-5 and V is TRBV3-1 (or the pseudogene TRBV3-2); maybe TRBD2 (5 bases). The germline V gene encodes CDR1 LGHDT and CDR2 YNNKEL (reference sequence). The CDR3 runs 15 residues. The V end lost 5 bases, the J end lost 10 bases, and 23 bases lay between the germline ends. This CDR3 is CASSDYLADNQHQYF. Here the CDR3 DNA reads TGTGCCAGCAGCGACTATCTTGCCGACAACCAGCACCAGTACTTC.

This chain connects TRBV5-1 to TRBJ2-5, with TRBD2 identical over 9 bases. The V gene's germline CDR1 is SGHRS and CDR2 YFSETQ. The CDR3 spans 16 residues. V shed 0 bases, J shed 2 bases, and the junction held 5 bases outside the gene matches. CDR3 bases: TGCGCCAGCAGCTTGGGACTAGCGGCTATGCAAGAGACCCAGTACTTC. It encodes CASSLGLAAMQETQYF.

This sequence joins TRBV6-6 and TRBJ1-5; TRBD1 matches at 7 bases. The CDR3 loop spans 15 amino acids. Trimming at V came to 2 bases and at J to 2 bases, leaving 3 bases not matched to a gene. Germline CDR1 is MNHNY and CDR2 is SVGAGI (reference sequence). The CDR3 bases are TGTGCCAGCAGTTACGCTGACAGGGGCAATCAGCCCCAGCATTTT. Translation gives CASSYADRGNQPQHF.

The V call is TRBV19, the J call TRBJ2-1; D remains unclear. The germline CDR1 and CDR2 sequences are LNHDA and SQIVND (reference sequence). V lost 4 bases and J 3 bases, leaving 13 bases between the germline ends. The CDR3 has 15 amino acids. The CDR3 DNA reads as TGTGCCAGTAGTACCCCGAGAGCTATCTACAATGAGCAGTTCTTC. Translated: CASSTPRAIYNEQFF.

The CDR3 DNA sequence: TGTGCCAGCAGCAGACAGGGGAGGGGTACTGAAGCTTTCTTT. Translated, it gives CASSRQGRGTEAFF. The V call is TRBV27, the J call TRBJ1-1; 8 bases line up with TRBD1. The V and J ends lost 6 bases and 5 bases, in that order; junction bases with no gene match: 8. The CDR3 extends over 14 amino acids. Per germline, CDR1 MNHEY and CDR2 SMNVEV (reference sequence).

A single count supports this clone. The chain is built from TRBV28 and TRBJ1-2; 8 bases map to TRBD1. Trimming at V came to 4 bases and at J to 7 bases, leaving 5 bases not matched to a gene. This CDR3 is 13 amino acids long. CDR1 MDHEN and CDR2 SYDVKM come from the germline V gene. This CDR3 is CASSSPGGLGYTF. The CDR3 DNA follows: TGTGCCAGCAGTTCCCCAGGGGGCCTTGGCTACACCTTC.

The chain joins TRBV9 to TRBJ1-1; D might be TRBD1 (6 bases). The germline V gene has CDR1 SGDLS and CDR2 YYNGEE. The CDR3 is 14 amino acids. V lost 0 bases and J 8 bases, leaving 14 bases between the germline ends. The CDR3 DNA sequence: TGTGCCAGCAGCGTAGATGGGGCTGGGACAGAAGCTTTCTTT. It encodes CASSVDGAGTEAFF.

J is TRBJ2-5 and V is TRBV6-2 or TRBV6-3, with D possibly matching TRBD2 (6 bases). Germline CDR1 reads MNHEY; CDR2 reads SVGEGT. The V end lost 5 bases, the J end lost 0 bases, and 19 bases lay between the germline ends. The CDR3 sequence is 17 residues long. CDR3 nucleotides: TGTGCCAGCAGTGTGGCCAGGCTAGCGCATTACCAAGAGACCCAGTACTTC. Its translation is CASSVARLAHYQETQYF.

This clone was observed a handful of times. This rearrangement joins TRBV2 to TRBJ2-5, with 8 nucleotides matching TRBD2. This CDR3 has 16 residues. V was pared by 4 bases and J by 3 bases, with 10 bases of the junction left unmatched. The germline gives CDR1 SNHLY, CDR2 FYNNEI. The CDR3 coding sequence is TGTGCCAGCAGTGGAGGGGGAAGCGGGAGTGAAGAGACCCAGTACTTC. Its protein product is CASSGGGSGSEETQYF.

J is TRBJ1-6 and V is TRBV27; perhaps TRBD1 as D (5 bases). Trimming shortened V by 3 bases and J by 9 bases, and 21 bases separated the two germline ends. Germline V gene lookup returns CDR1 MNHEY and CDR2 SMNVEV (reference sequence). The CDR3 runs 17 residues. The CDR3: CASSFIPPPGIGSPLHF. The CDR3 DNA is TGTGCCAGCAGTTTTATCCCCCCCCCAGGGATTGGTTCACCCCTCCACTTT.

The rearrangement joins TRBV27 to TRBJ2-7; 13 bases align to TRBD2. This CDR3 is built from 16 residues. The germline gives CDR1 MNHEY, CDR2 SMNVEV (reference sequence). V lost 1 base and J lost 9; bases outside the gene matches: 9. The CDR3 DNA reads TGTGCCAGCAGTTTATATCCGGGACTAGCGGGATTCGTGCAGTACTTC. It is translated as CASSLYPGLAGFVQYF.

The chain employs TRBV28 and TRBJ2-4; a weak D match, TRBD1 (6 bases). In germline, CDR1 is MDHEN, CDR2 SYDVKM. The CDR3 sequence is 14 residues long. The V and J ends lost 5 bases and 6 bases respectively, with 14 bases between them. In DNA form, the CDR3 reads TGTGCCAGCAGTCCTGGACAGAGAGTAAACATTCAGTACTTC. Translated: CASSPGQRVNIQYF.

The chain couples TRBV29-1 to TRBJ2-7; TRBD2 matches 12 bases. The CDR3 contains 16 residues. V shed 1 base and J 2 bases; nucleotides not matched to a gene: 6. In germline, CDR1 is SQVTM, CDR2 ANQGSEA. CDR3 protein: CSVEGLAGDLPYEQYF. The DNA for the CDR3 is TGCAGCGTTGAAGGACTAGCGGGAGATTTACCCTACGAGCAGTACTTC.

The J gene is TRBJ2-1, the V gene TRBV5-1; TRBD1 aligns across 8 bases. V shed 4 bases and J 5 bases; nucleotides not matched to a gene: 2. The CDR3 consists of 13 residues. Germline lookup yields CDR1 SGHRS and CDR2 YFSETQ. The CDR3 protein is CASSRTGNNEQFF. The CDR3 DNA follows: TGCGCCAGCAGCCGGACAGGGAACAATGAGCAGTTCTTC. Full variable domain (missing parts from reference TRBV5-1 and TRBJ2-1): KAGVTQTPRYLIKTRGQQVTLSCSPISGHRSVSWYQQTPGQGLQFLFEYFSETQRNKGNFPGRFSGRQFSNSRSEMNVSTLELGDSALYLCASSRTGNNEQFFGPGTRLTVL.

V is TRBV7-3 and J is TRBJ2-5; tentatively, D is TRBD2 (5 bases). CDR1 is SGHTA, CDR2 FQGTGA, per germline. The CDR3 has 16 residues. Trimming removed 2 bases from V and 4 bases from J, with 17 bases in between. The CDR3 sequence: CASSLGGSVSGETQYF. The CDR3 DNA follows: TGTGCCAGCAGCTTAGGAGGTAGCGTCAGTGGAGAGACCCAGTACTTC.

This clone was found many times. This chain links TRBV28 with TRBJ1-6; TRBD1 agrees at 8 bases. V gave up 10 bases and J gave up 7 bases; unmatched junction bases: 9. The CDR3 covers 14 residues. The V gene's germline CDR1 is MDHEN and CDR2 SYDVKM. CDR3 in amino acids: CATDRGSPNSPLHF. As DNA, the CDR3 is TGTGCCACCGACAGGGGCTCACCGAATTCACCCCTCCACTTT.

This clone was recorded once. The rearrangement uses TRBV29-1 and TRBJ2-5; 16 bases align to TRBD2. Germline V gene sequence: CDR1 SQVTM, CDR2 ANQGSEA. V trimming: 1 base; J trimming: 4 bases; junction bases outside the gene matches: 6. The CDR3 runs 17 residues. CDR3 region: CSVEGGLAGGQPETQYF. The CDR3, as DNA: TGCAGCGTTGAAGGGGGACTAGCGGGAGGGCAGCCAGAGACCCAGTACTTC.

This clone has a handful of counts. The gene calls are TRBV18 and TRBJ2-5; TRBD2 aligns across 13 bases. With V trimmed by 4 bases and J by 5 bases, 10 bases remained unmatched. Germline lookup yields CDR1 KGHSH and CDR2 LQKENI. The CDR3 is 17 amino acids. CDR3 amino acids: CASSLLHGLAGEETQYF. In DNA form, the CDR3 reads TGTGCCAGCTCACTTCTTCATGGACTAGCGGGAGAGGAGACCCAGTACTTC.

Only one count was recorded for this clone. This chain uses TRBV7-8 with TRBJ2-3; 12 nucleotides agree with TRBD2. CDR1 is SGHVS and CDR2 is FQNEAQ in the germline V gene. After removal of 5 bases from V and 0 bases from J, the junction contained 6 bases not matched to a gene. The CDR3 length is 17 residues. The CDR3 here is CASSTGTSGPSTDTQYF. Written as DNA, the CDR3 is TGTGCCAGCAGCACCGGGACTAGCGGGCCGAGCACAGATACGCAGTATTTT.

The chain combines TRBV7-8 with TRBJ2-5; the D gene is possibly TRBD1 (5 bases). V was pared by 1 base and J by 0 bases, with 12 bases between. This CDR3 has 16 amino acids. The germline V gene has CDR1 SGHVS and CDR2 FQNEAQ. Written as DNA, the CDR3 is TGTGCCAGCAGCTTAGGGTTAGGGGCGAACCAAGAGACCCAGTACTTC. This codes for CASSLGLGANQETQYF.